This T cell receptor (beta chain) is from a study of blood T cell repertoires in COVID-19. Study information: COVID-19 samples collected from the United States, Italy and Spain covered acute and convalescent phases. T cells, B-cell-depleted T cells, or PBMCs provided the cDNA or gDNA that served as material.

Sequenced by immunoSEQ multiplex PCR; TCRdb stores in-frame clones only, minus some. The sample includes some 170,000 clones, around 81% of them seen just once. The study counted Cohort 3 donors as recovered given two negative PCRs, clearance, or symptom resolution. Between the trimmed V and J ends, which lost 4 bases and 2 bases, there was a span of 12 bases. CDR3 length: 14 amino acids. Germline V lookup: CDR1 KGHSH, CDR2 LQKENI. Sequencing was done on a sample of PBMCs or T cells enriched from blood (not recorded which). The origin of this receptor is a man aged 35 to 55 who had recovered from COVID-19. This chain joins TRBV18 and TRBJ2-7, with TRBD2 as a possible D gene (6 bases). CDR3 loop: CASSRGAQTYEQYF. As DNA, the CDR3 is TGTGCCAGCTCACGCGGGGCGCAAACCTACGAGCAGTACTTC.